This entry lists 3 T cell receptor beta chains sequenced from one sample in a study of CD8 T cells in ankylosing spondylitis. Study-wide findings and caveats: Seemingly distinctive of ankylosing spondylitis blood was a TCR beta motif formed by eight highly homologous variants.

These receptors are not linked to any known antigen. TCRdb re-analysed the 5' RACE reads in MiXCR, keeping a single row per CDR3 protein. This sample carries some 200,000 distinct CDR3 sequences, 6% to 8.5% of them seen once, and the ten largest clones take more than 13%. The sample consisted of blood, either unsorted or a sorted T cell fraction (not recorded which). The receptors here all came from a male donor with ankylosing spondylitis.

The CDR3 loop is CASSFRDSTGYGYTF. The CDR3 coding sequence is TGCGCCAGCAGCTTCCGGGACAGCACGGGCTATGGCTACACCTTC. The chain employs TRBV4-1 and TRBJ1-2; TRBD1 aligns across 7 bases. Germline trimming cut 5 bases from V and 4 bases from J; bases unmatched to any gene: 10. Germline CDR1 reads MGHRA; CDR2 reads YSYEKL. The CDR3 totals 15 residues.

Only a few counts were recorded for this clonotype. The V and J genes are TRBV20-1 and TRBJ1-1; D gene unclear. The CDR3 has 15 residues. From germline, CDR1 is DFQATT and CDR2 SNEGSKA (reference sequence). V was clipped by 6 bases and J by 5 bases, with 22 bases between them. The CDR3 coding sequence is TGCAGTGCCTACGTGGGCCCGAAACGGAGGACTGAAGCTTTCTTT. Encoded protein: CSAYVGPKRRTEAFF.

This clonotype came up a few times. V is TRBV20-1 and J is TRBJ1-2; 7 bases are a match to TRBD1. CDR1 is DFQATT, CDR2 SNEGSKA, per germline (reference sequence). This CDR3 region has 16 residues. V lost 5 bases to trimming and J lost 1 base; unmatched junction nucleotides: 13. For the CDR3, the DNA is TGCAGTGCTCCTTCCGGGACAGCAGGATTTAACTATGGCTACACCTTC. Protein sequence: CSAPSGTAGFNYGYTF.